What follows are 4 T cell receptor beta chains derived from one specimen sequenced in a study of blood T cell repertoires in COVID-19. The assay was immunoSEQ multiplex PCR, and TCRdb's table has in-frame clones only and misses some. The sample comprises about 39,000 clones, about four fifths of which are singletons, and roughly 15% rests with the top ten. The sequenced material came from peripheral blood. The source of these receptors is a middle-aged man with active or convalescent COVID-19.

The chain is built from TRBV9 and TRBJ1-4; 8 bases align to TRBD1. CDR1 is SGDLS and CDR2 is YYNGEE in the germline V gene. With V trimmed by 4 bases and J by 5 bases, 4 bases remained unmatched. This CDR3 is built from 14 residues. The DNA for the CDR3 is TGTGCCAGCAGCCCTGGACAGGGCAATGAAAAACTGTTTTTT. As protein: CASSPGQGNEKLFF.

The chain couples TRBV5-1 to TRBJ1-6; D not certain. The CDR3 has 17 amino acids. Trimming took 4 bases from V and 2 from J, leaving 16 bases between them. CDR1 SGHRS and CDR2 YFSETQ come from the germline V gene. The chain's CDR3 is CASSPAVRGTYNSPLHF. The DNA of the CDR3 is TGCGCCAGCAGCCCGGCCGTACGAGGAACCTATAATTCACCCCTCCACTTT. Using reference TRBV5-1 and TRBJ1-6 for the parts outside the CDR3, the full variable domain is KAGVTQTPRYLIKTRGQQVTLSCSPISGHRSVSWYQQTPGQGLQFLFEYFSETQRNKGNFPGRFSGRQFSNSRSEMNVSTLELGDSALYLCASSPAVRGTYNSPLHFGNGTRLTVT.

V is TRBV30 and J is TRBJ1-4; 8 bases map to TRBD1. This CDR3 comprises 13 residues. V lost 5 bases, J lost 3 bases, and 2 bases stayed unmatched. Germline values: CDR1 GTSNPN, CDR2 SVGIG (reference sequence). The CDR3, as DNA: TGTGCCTGGCAGGGACAGGCTAATGAAAAACTGTTTTTT. Its protein is CAWQGQANEKLFF. The full variable domain, in which reference TRBV30 and TRBJ1-4 provide the parts outside the CDR3, is SQTIHQWPATLVQPVGSPLSLECTVEGTSNPNLYWYRQAAGRGLQLLFYSVGIGQISSEVPQNLSASRPQDRQFILSSKKLLLSDSGFYLCAWQGQANEKLFFGSGTQLSVL.

The rearrangement links TRBV6-1 to TRBJ1-6; TRBD1 matches at 8 bases. CDR3 length equals 15 residues. Germline CDR1 and CDR2: MNHNS and SASEGT. V shed 2 bases and J 9 bases; nucleotides not matched to a gene: 6. CDR3 in DNA: TGTGCCAGCAGTGAAATGACAGGGGCTGCTTCACCCCTCCACTTT. The encoded protein is CASSEMTGAASPLHF.